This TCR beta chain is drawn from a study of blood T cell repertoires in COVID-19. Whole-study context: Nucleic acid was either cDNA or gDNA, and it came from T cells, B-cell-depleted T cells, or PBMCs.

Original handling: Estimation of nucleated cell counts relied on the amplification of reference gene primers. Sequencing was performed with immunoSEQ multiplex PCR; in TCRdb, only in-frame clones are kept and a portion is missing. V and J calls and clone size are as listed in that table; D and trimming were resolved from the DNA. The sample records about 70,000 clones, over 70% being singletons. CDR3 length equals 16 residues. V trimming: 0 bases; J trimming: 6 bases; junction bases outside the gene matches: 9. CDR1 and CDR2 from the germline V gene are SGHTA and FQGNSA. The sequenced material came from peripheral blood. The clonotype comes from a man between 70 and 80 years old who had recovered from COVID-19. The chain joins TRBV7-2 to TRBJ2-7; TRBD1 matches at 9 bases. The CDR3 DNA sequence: TGTGCCAGCAGCTTAGCGGGCGGGACAGGGCTATCCGAGCAGTACTTC. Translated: CASSLAGGTGLSEQYF.